This T cell receptor (beta chain) was profiled in a study of blood T cell dynamics during melanoma immunotherapy. Time point here: pre-treatment baseline. Response was assessed by RECIST 1.1 at 12 weeks, except a couple of rapid progressors. Trimming left V 4 bases short and J 3 bases short, with 15 bases between. The CDR3 has 15 amino acids. Looked up from germline, CDR1 is MNHNY and CDR2 is SVGAGI (reference sequence). Data came from immunoSEQ multiplex PCR; TCRdb stores just in-frame clones and leaves some out. The sample carries approximately 6,900 clones, more than 65% recorded once. The genes are TRBV6-6 and TRBJ1-2; maybe TRBD1 (6 bases). The receptor was derived from a human donor with melanoma. Specimen: blood, collected from a patient treated with checkpoint blockade. In DNA form, the CDR3 reads TGTGCCAGCAGTTCCATTGGGGGGCAGGACTATGGCTACACCTTC. This codes for CASSSIGGQDYGYTF.